A single sample is the source of the 21 T cell receptor beta chains below, sequenced in a study of blood T cells in healthy people across ages. The second PCR ran roughly 6 to 11 cycles with a sample-barcoded 5' primer and J-beta primers. TCRdb redid the calling of the 5' RACE reads with MiXCR, one entry per CDR3 protein. This table has around 2 million distinct CDR3 sequences, around 40% appearing once. The sequenced sample was blood. Every receptor here comes from a human donor in good health.

To note about this clonotype: One end of the junction is discordant with germline, which a read error may explain. The chain carries TRBV7-8 and TRBJ2-3; a possible D gene is TRBD1 (6 bases). The V gene's germline CDR1 is SGHVS and CDR2 FQNEAQ. This CDR3 is 14 amino acids long. CDR3 sequence: CASSFWTEPDTQYF. The CDR3 DNA reads as TGTGCCAGTAGCTTTTGGACAGAACCAGATACGCAGTATTTT.

Many counts were recorded for this clonotype. The chain links TRBV5-5 to TRBJ2-7, with TRBD1 matching over 12 bases. Germline V gene lookup returns CDR1 SGHKS and CDR2 YYEKEE (reference sequence). The V segment lost 1 base and the J segment 4 bases; nucleotides outside the gene matches: 6. The CDR3 is 16 residues long. CDR3 protein: CASSLMKGQGAYEQYF. The CDR3 bases are TGTGCCAGCAGCTTGATGAAGGGACAGGGGGCTTACGAGCAGTACTTC.

This clonotype is a singleton in its sample. The chain recombines TRBV12-3 or TRBV12-4 with TRBJ1-1; unclear D gene. V was trimmed by 6 bases and J by 1 base, leaving 12 bases between them. This CDR3 spans 14 amino acids. The CDR3 loop is CASSRRKTNTEAFF. The CDR3 DNA reads TGTGCCAGCAGCCGAAGAAAGACGAACACTGAAGCTTTCTTT.

V and J are TRBV29-1 and TRBJ2-5, with D uncertain. The CDR3 consists of 12 residues. Trimming removed 3 bases from V and 11 bases from J, with 16 bases in between. CDR1 is SQVTM, CDR2 ANQGSEA, per germline. The CDR3 is CSVDKSYNEQYF. CDR3 nucleotide sequence: TGCAGCGTTGATAAATCCTACAATGAGCAGTACTTC.

This clonotype was seen only a few times. The gene calls are TRBV7-2 and TRBJ1-2, with D tentatively TRBD1 (6 bases). The CDR3 has 16 residues. Germline V gives CDR1 SGHTA, CDR2 FQGNSA. V lost 5 bases to trimming and J lost 11 bases, with 27 bases between them. For the CDR3, the DNA is TGTGCCAGCAGCCACAACATGGCAGGGGTCGGGATGAGGTACACCTTC. Protein: CASSHNMAGVGMRYTF.

This clonotype occurred a few times. The chain combines TRBV6-1 with TRBJ1-1; D is undetermined. V gave up 7 bases and J gave up 0 bases, with 18 bases separating them. The CDR3 contains 16 residues. Germline CDR1 reads MNHNS; CDR2 reads SASEGT. The chain's CDR3 is CASTPLRGAMNTEAFF. The CDR3 DNA is TGTGCCAGCACCCCATTACGGGGTGCCATGAACACTGAAGCTTTCTTT.

The gene calls are TRBV5-1 and TRBJ2-7, with D hard to call. The CDR3 is 15 residues long. Deletions cut 2 bases from V and 0 bases from J, with 12 bases between. Germline V lookup: CDR1 SGHRS, CDR2 YFSETQ. The CDR3 DNA sequence: TGCGCCAGCAGCTTTGACTTCCCGAGCTCCTACGAGCAGTACTTC. This gives the protein CASSFDFPSSYEQYF.

The chain combines TRBV11-2 with TRBJ2-3; 9 nucleotides align to TRBD1. The CDR3 extends over 16 amino acids. Germline lookup yields CDR1 SGHAT and CDR2 FQNNGV. V was clipped by 5 bases and J by 3 bases; unmatched bases: 9. Written as DNA, the CDR3 is TGTGCCAGCAGCCTATCACAGGGGGCAAGGACAGATACGCAGTATTTT. Residues: CASSLSQGARTDTQYF.

This clonotype came up a few times. The chain joins TRBV5-5 to TRBJ1-2; TRBD1 might be the D (5 bases). The CDR3 is 15 residues long. V dropped 6 bases and J dropped 0 bases, with 15 bases sitting between them. Germline CDR1 reads SGHKS; CDR2 reads YYEKEE (reference sequence). CDR3 sequence (DNA): TGTGCCAGCACCCCATACTTCAGGGCTAACTATGGCTACACCTTC. Its translation is CASTPYFRANYGYTF.

V is TRBV20-1 and J is TRBJ2-5, with D tentatively TRBD1 (6 bases). The CDR3 runs to 13 residues. With 6 bases removed from V and 14 bases from J, the gap between germline ends came to 25 bases. Germline CDR1 reads DFQATT; CDR2 reads SNEGSKA (reference sequence). This CDR3 is CSAPTGIRHEQYF. In nucleotides, the CDR3 is TGCAGTGCGCCTACAGGGATTCGTCACGAGCAATACTTC.

This chain uses TRBV20-1 with TRBJ2-7; D not resolved. Germline lookup yields CDR1 DFQATT and CDR2 SNEGSKA (reference sequence). The length of the CDR3 is 15 residues. Trimming took off 0 bases at V and 1 base at J, with 13 bases between the two ends. Written as DNA, the CDR3 is TGCAGTGCTAGAGATCGGCTAGTAGCTTCCTACGAGCAGTACTTC. This gives the protein CSARDRLVASYEQYF.

A single count supports this clonotype. The chain combines TRBV29-1 with TRBJ2-3, with D unclear. The germline gives CDR1 SQVTM, CDR2 ANQGSEA. This CDR3 is 16 amino acids long. The germline V and J ends were trimmed by 4 bases and 6 bases, with 23 bases remaining between them. The chain's CDR3 is CSVALHNSGATDTQYF. CDR3 nucleotide sequence: TGCAGCGTTGCTCTTCATAATTCAGGCGCGACGGATACGCAGTATTTT.

This clonotype was counted a few times. J is TRBJ1-1 and V is TRBV4-3; D possibly corresponds to TRBD1 (5 bases). V was trimmed by 1 base and J by 5 bases, leaving 11 bases between them. From germline, CDR1 is LGHNA and CDR2 YSLEER. The CDR3 has 14 residues. The CDR3 nucleotides are TGCGCCAGCAGCCAAGGGACCTCAGGGACTGAAGCTTTCTTT. It specifies CASSQGTSGTEAFF.

As regards this clonotype: Sequence at one end of the junction differs from germline and may be a read error. This chain connects TRBV5-1 to TRBJ2-5; D gene ambiguous. Germline V gives CDR1 SGHRS, CDR2 YFSETQ. There are 12 residues in the CDR3. For the CDR3, the DNA is TGCGCCAGTAGCTTGGACCAAGAGCTCCAGTACTTC. It translates to CASSLDQELQYF.

The J gene is TRBJ1-5, the V gene TRBV6-2 or TRBV6-3, with 7 bases identical to TRBD1. The CDR3 spans 15 residues. Germline trimming cut 2 bases from V and 7 bases from J; bases unmatched to any gene: 8. Germline lookup yields CDR1 MNHEY and CDR2 SVGEGT. CDR3 sequence reads: CASSYAGQGEQPQHF. CDR3 bases: TGTGCCAGCAGTTACGCGGGCCAGGGGGAACAGCCCCAGCATTTT.

The table lists this clonotype with a few counts. The chain links TRBV2 to TRBJ2-1; tentatively, D is TRBD1 or TRBD2 (6 bases each). The germline V and J ends were trimmed by 6 bases and 2 bases, with 14 bases remaining between them. Germline V gives CDR1 SNHLY, CDR2 FYNNEI. The CDR3 extends over 15 amino acids. The CDR3 region is CASRRRGQAYNEQFF. The CDR3, as DNA: TGTGCCAGCAGGAGGAGGGGACAAGCCTACAATGAGCAGTTCTTC.

This clonotype has a handful of counts. This chain links TRBV5-1 with TRBJ2-5, with 9 nucleotides matching TRBD1. Germline lookup yields CDR1 SGHRS and CDR2 YFSETQ. V dropped 3 bases and J dropped 3; count of bases not matched to a gene: 6. This CDR3 has 15 amino acids. The CDR3 nucleotides are TGCGCCAGCAGCTCGATGCGGGACAGGGAAGAGACCCAGTACTTC. This encodes CASSSMRDREETQYF.

This clonotype turned up a few times. The rearrangement uses TRBV3-1 and TRBJ2-7; D gene unclear. Trimming stripped 0 bases from V and 3 bases from J, with 15 bases between. Germline CDR1 LGHDT, CDR2 YNNKEL (reference sequence). The CDR3 length is 16 residues. The CDR3 loop reads CASSQDRPPTYYEQYF. CDR3 sequence (DNA): TGTGCCAGCAGCCAAGATAGACCTCCGACCTACTACGAGCAGTACTTC.

This clonotype was seen a few times. The chain employs TRBV20-1 and TRBJ2-3; TRBD2 is a possible D gene (7 bases). The CDR3 consists of 16 residues. The germline V gene has CDR1 DFQATT and CDR2 SNEGSKA (reference sequence). Deletions cut 1 base from V and 2 bases from J, with 16 bases between. Here the CDR3 reads CSARASAGADTDTQYF. CDR3 DNA: TGCAGTGCTAGAGCTAGCGCGGGGGCCGACACAGATACGCAGTATTTT.

The CDR3 spells CASSPQPSSGPPYNEQFF. The DNA of the CDR3 is TGTGCCAGCAGCCCGCAACCTTCTAGCGGGCCCCCCTACAATGAGCAGTTCTTC. The genes are TRBV9 and TRBJ2-1, with 8 positions matching TRBD2. CDR3 length: 18 amino acids. V was pared by 4 bases and J by 2 bases, with 14 bases of the junction left unmatched. The germline V gene encodes CDR1 SGDLS and CDR2 YYNGEE.

The CDR3 reads CSARDGTGFNQPQYF. CDR3 in DNA: TGCAGTGCTAGAGACGGGACAGGCTTCAATCAGCCCCAGTACTTC. The V and J genes are TRBV20-1 and TRBJ2-7; TRBD1 aligns across 8 bases. CDR1 DFQATT and CDR2 SNEGSKA come from the germline V gene (reference sequence). CDR3 length: 15 residues. After removal of 0 bases from V and 10 bases from J, the junction contained 14 bases not matched to a gene.